The present TCR beta chain was sequenced within a study of blood T cells in healthy people across ages (dated by TCRdb to between 2014 and 2017). Concerning the study at large: In model experiments, template switching captured roughly one uniquely barcoded TCR beta cDNA molecule for every two T cells. For two donors (one aged 18 to 30 and one aged 80 or older), the study analyzed two additional independent replicas of 1 million unique cDNA reads from the same blood draw. Donors were grouped into four age groups: young (average 16 years), middle-aged (under 40), aged (roughly 67) and long-lived (over 80). Using deep sequencing normalized with unique cDNA molecular identifiers, the study measured how TCR beta repertoire diversity changes with age. Summary of the overall study and its limitations: Conclusive comparison of naive and antigen-experienced compartments was prevented by the profiling of bulk unsorted PBMCs. The CMV infection status of donors was not known, potentially confounding age-related changes in expanded clonotypes. Observed TCR beta diversity per million T cells fell roughly linearly with age, and a significant reduction was already apparent by age roughly 41. There was a strong correlation between observed TCR beta diversity and the percentage of naive T cells measured by flow cytometry. Estimates of total diversity based on one million sequenced T cells were regarded as lower bounds and as underestimates. Compared with the aged group, the long-lived group had more naive CD4+ T cells, fewer expanded clones and increased TCR diversity, suggesting age selection.

V is shortened by 10 bases, J by 5 bases, and the region joining them spans 21 bases. There are 14 amino acids in the CDR3, from cysteine to phenylalanine inclusive. The entry retains the CDR3 DNA only, 42 bases that are in frame from base 1. On this clonotype itself: Its antigen is not yet known. It has no much larger one-base neighbor in the sample; base qualities were not kept.

The library was obtained by 5' RACE. TCRdb shows the sequencer as Illumina HiSeq 2500. A second PCR of roughly 6 to 12 cycles was performed with a sample-barcoded 5' primer and a J-beta primer mix. Each TCR beta cDNA molecule received a unique molecular identifier from a template-switch 5' adaptor carrying 12 random nucleotides. At least 2.5 million CDR3-containing paired-end reads were obtained from each sample. The Mint cDNA synthesis kit, primed by a TRBC-specific oligonucleotide, was used to synthesize first-strand cDNA from all RNA. Following uracil-DNA glycosylase treatment, a first 18-cycle PCR with universal primers M1SS and BC2_uni_R was performed on all cDNA. In the authors' own workflow: For normalization, 1 million high-quality reads, each with a distinct molecular identifier, were randomly selected from each sample. Reads with shared molecular identifiers were discarded instead of being binned into consensus sequences. CDR3 identification, clonotype clustering and error correction used MiTCR with a Q25 quality threshold and the strictest error-elimination algorithm. A nonparametric unseen species model with Euler transformation was used to estimate a lower bound on total TCR beta diversity. TCRdb reprocessed the public reads (quality trimming at Q25 with fastp, clone calling with MiXCR) and kept in-frame beta chains. Identical CDR3 proteins give one entry, which carries the most common genes and DNA. The V and J calls were not made by the authors but by TCRdb's processing. Across this sample there are about 800,000 distinct CDR3 sequences, with 20% to 25% seen only once. The ten biggest clones cover under 4.5% of the sample.

Donors were 39 systemically healthy Caucasian individuals from Russia aged roughly 6 to 95 years. Each donor gave approximately 9.4 milliliters of peripheral blood, drawn into EDTA-treated Vacutainer tubes. Ficoll-Paque density-gradient centrifugation was used to isolate PBMCs, with at least 6.5 million per sample. Total RNA was extracted from PBMCs with Trizol reagent, with at least 5.5 micrograms obtained per sample. Naive CD45RAhigh/CD27high T cell percentages were measured by flow cytometry on a PBMC aliquot from every donor. This sample was also put to use in a study of T cells of mothers and their children. The other study reports the following: The donors were nine systemically healthy Caucasian individuals, made up of three mothers and their six children. cDNA synthesis consumed the entire amount of extracted RNA, loaded at 1.5 ug RNA in each 15 ul reaction. In the second PCR, sample barcodes and 2-4 random nucleotides were introduced via the M1S primer. More than 9.5 million TCR beta CDR3 reads were obtained from each mother, and roughly 3 million reads were obtained from each child. Thymic selection shapes the output of TCR recombination in a similar way in related and unrelated pairs, and inherited differences have a minor effect. Normalized repertoire overlap was always found to be slightly, but never significantly, higher in related mother-child pairs than in unrelated mother-child pairs. Persistent microchimeric T cell clones were not detected, at a sensitivity of about 100 clones per million clonotypes. To look for features that set related mother-child pairs apart from unrelated individuals, the researchers ran deep NGS to compare the TCR beta repertoires of mothers and children. On average, the children were about 12 +/- 4 years old, while the mothers were about 40 +/- 4 years old. After adapters were ligated using NEBNext reagents, the libraries underwent 100+100 nt paired-end sequencing on an Illumina HiSeq 2000. To prevent cross-contamination, the mother and child libraries were prepared a month apart and were sequenced in separate runs. Each donor had between 500,000 and 2,000,000 distinct TCR beta clonotypes identified. Naive TCR beta clonotypes were estimated from low-frequency clonotypes matched to each donor's FACS-determined naive share, without sorting.

Specimen: blood. The chain is made from TRBV12-3 or TRBV12-4 and TRBJ2-7; the D segment cannot be called with confidence. This clonotype originated in a boy under 18 in good health. The bases read TGTGCCACCCGTTACAGTCTATGGTCGGACGAGCAGTACTTC. It specifies CATRYSLWSDEQYF.